This T cell receptor beta chain is drawn from a study of blood T cell repertoires in COVID-19. Generated by immunoSEQ multiplex PCR, the TCRdb table keeps only in-frame clones and is missing some. Seen here are under 50,000 clones, about 76% observed once, and the top ten hold about 18%. CDR1 is LNHDA and CDR2 is SQIVND in the germline V gene (reference sequence). The trim removed 5 bases at V and 3 bases at J, leaving 4 bases unmatched. CDR3 length: 15 residues. Source material: peripheral blood. The clonotype originates from a human donor with active or convalescent COVID-19. The donor label of this sample is uncertain. This chain links TRBV19 with TRBJ2-1; 10 nucleotides line up with TRBD1. The CDR3 sequence is CASSSRTGGYNEQFF. The CDR3 region has the DNA TGTGCCAGTAGTTCCAGGACAGGGGGCTACAATGAGCAGTTCTTC.